This TCR beta chain came from a study of blood T cell repertoires in COVID-19 (TCRdb year 2020). In the study overall: Samples from collaborators originated in the United States, Italy and Spain and spanned both the acute and convalescent phases of COVID-19. The dataset comprised deeply sampled blood TCRbeta repertoires from subjects exposed to, actively infected with, or recovered from COVID-19. Nearly every sample came with metadata listing a de-identified subject ID, COVID-19 status, age in years and sex. The samples were drawn from two sources: the first 160 participants of the ongoing ImmuneRACE study, and 1,254 subjects contributed by 6 global collaborators. HLA class I and class II types, where available, came from metadata supplied by the sample provider rather than from assay-based typing. The repertoires were released in a freely available public database intended as a resource for research on the immune response to SARS-CoV-2. The prospective study material was composed of cDNA or gDNA derived from T cells, B-cell-depleted T cells, or PBMCs.

Study-level results and caveats: How much clinical and demographic metadata was included differed by source and by participant, and the metadata was provided uncurated.

The CDR3, from cysteine to phenylalanine, totals 12 residues. Only CDR3 DNA remains: 36 bases, in frame from the first base. Per the germline V gene, SGHRS is the CDR1 and YFSETQ is the CDR2. The junction shows trimming of 4 bases on V and 8 bases on J, plus 12 bases between the germline ends. TCRbeta CDR3 regions were amplified from genomic DNA by means of the immunoSEQ Assay, a bias-controlled multiplex PCR. From the authors' description of their analysis: Within the assay, amplification of reference gene primers was used to estimate how many nucleated cells each sample contained. To quantify the absolute abundance of each unique TCRbeta CDR3 rearrangement, sequence reads were collapsed and filtered. For each sample, productive Simpson clonality was calculated as the square root of Simpson's diversity index across productive rearrangements. Drawn from immuneACCESS, this table holds only the in-frame rearrangements with V and J called that TCRdb kept. Clones are partly lost; checked studies trace under half to an unresolved V gene and leave the rest unexplained. That table supplies the V and J calls and clone size; D and trimming were determined from the DNA. The sample includes about 140,000 clones, with about 88% observed a single time. Jointly, the top ten make up about 2.5% of the sample.

Turning to this clone: The clone's antigen remains unknown. Qualities for individual bases were not recorded, and no much larger clone is one base off.

One collaborating source in Seattle enrolled patients during active infection and followed them longitudinally through the course of disease. Collaborating institutions collected whole blood in K2EDTA tubes following their own protocols. For TCRbeta analysis, collaborators shipped samples in one of three forms: frozen whole blood, isolated PBMCs, or DNA extracted from either of those sample types. Sequenced material: peripheral blood. The receptor's source is a human donor with COVID-19, enrolled during active disease. The donor label of this sample is uncertain. The chain was built from TRBV5-1 and TRBJ1-2; too little of a D gene remains to name it. The DNA sequence follows: TGCGCCAGCAGCGGGCCGGCGGGGGGCTACACCTTC. Translated, this is CASSGPAGGYTF.